This is a list of T cell receptor beta chains from one sample in a study of blood T cell repertoires in COVID-19. This table comes from immunoSEQ multiplex PCR, and its TCRdb copy is limited to in-frame clones, with some not included. The sample consists of 270,000 or so clones, about 80% of them appearing once. Material: peripheral blood. The receptors originated from a woman aged 45-59 years who had recovered from COVID-19. CDR3s include the opening cysteine and the closing phenylalanine or tryptophan. Fields, in order: D gene, V gene, CDR3 length, clone size, J gene, CDR3 DNA, CDR3 protein. A D gene is named only where the DNA matches it firmly. Size values are once, few and many counts, or a class for expanded clones, and some rows have none.

d_call: -; v_call: TRBV29-1; cdr3_length: 12; clone_size: few; j_call: TRBJ2-5; cdr3_nt: TGCAGCGTTGGAGGGAGAAAAGAGACCCAGTACTTC; cdr3_aa: CSVGGRKETQYF
d_call: -; v_call: TRBV11-3; cdr3_length: 14; clone_size: -; j_call: TRBJ2-3; cdr3_nt: TGTGCCAGCAGCTCGGACAGTCGCACAGATACGCAGTATTTT; cdr3_aa: CASSSDSRTDTQYF
d_call: -; v_call: TRBV7-7; cdr3_length: 17; clone_size: -; j_call: TRBJ1-3; cdr3_nt: TGTGCCAGCAGCCTAGGGACATTCTTAACCTCTGGAAACACCATATATTTT; cdr3_aa: CASSLGTFLTSGNTIYF
d_call: -; v_call: TRBV9; cdr3_length: 14; clone_size: -; j_call: TRBJ1-2; cdr3_nt: TGTGCCAGCACCGCCGCAGGGAAGGGCTATGGCTACACCTTC; cdr3_aa: CASTAAGKGYGYTF
d_call: -; v_call: TRBV7-8; cdr3_length: 14; clone_size: few; j_call: TRBJ1-4; cdr3_nt: TGTGCCAGCAGCTTAGGGCCAAACGCGGCAAAACTGTTTTTT; cdr3_aa: CASSLGPNAAKLFF
d_call: -; v_call: TRBV19; cdr3_length: 16; clone_size: once; j_call: TRBJ1-4; cdr3_nt: TGTGCCAGTGCCGGGGGAACGGGGGCAACTAATGAAAAACTGTTTTTT; cdr3_aa: CASAGGTGATNEKLFF
d_call: TRBD1; v_call: TRBV27; cdr3_length: 15; clone_size: -; j_call: TRBJ2-5; cdr3_nt: TGTGCCAGCAGCGCCACGCCAGACAGGGCAGAGACCCAGTACTTC; cdr3_aa: CASSATPDRAETQYF
d_call: TRBD1; v_call: TRBV7-9; cdr3_length: 17; clone_size: -; j_call: TRBJ2-2; cdr3_nt: TGTGCCAGCAGCTTAGTTTGGGGGACAGTGAACACCGGGGAGCTGTTTTTT; cdr3_aa: CASSLVWGTVNTGELFF
d_call: TRBD1; v_call: TRBV7-9; cdr3_length: 15; clone_size: -; j_call: TRBJ2-2; cdr3_nt: TGTGCCAGCAGCTTTCGGGACAGGGGGGCCGGGGAGCTGTTTTTT; cdr3_aa: CASSFRDRGAGELFF
d_call: -; v_call: TRBV2; cdr3_length: 15; clone_size: -; j_call: TRBJ2-6; cdr3_nt: TGTGCCAGCAGTGAAACAGGGCCTGGGGCCAACGTCCTGACTTTC; cdr3_aa: CASSETGPGANVLTF
d_call: TRBD1; v_call: TRBV3-1/TRBV3-2; cdr3_length: 13; clone_size: -; j_call: TRBJ1-1; cdr3_nt: TGTGCCACTGGGACAGCCATGAACACTGAAGCTTTCTTT; cdr3_aa: CATGTAMNTEAFF
d_call: TRBD1; v_call: TRBV7-2; cdr3_length: 13; clone_size: -; j_call: TRBJ1-2; cdr3_nt: TGTGCCAGCAGCTTAGACAGGGGAGCTGGCTACACCTTC; cdr3_aa: CASSLDRGAGYTF
d_call: TRBD1; v_call: TRBV19; cdr3_length: 14; clone_size: -; j_call: TRBJ1-1; cdr3_nt: TGTGCCAGTAGTACAGGGCAGGGGGCCACTGAAGCTTTCTTT; cdr3_aa: CASSTGQGATEAFF
d_call: TRBD2; v_call: TRBV11-2; cdr3_length: 18; clone_size: -; j_call: TRBJ2-1; cdr3_nt: TGTGCCAGCAGCTTAACCCTAGCGGGGGGGAACTCCTACAATGAGCAGTTCTTC; cdr3_aa: CASSLTLAGGNSYNEQFF
d_call: TRBD2; v_call: TRBV27; cdr3_length: 16; clone_size: -; j_call: TRBJ2-1; cdr3_nt: TGTGCCAGCAGTCCAACTAGCGGTGTTTCCTACAATGAGCAGTTCTTC; cdr3_aa: CASSPTSGVSYNEQFF
d_call: -; v_call: TRBV7-8; cdr3_length: 14; clone_size: -; j_call: TRBJ1-6; cdr3_nt: TGTGCCAGCAGCCGTAGCTCCTATAATTCACCCCTCCACTTT; cdr3_aa: CASSRSSYNSPLHF
d_call: TRBD1; v_call: TRBV19; cdr3_length: 15; clone_size: few; j_call: TRBJ1-1; cdr3_nt: TGTGCCAGTAGTTCTCGACAGGGATGGAACACTGAAGCTTTCTTT; cdr3_aa: CASSSRQGWNTEAFF
d_call: TRBD2; v_call: TRBV27; cdr3_length: 14; clone_size: -; j_call: TRBJ2-5; cdr3_nt: TGTGCCAGCAGTCCGACTAGCGGGAGGGAGACCCAGTACTTC; cdr3_aa: CASSPTSGRETQYF
d_call: -; v_call: TRBV11-2; cdr3_length: 14; clone_size: -; j_call: TRBJ1-6; cdr3_nt: TGTGCCAGCAGCGCAGACAGCTCTAATTCACCCCTCCACTTT; cdr3_aa: CASSADSSNSPLHF
d_call: TRBD1; v_call: TRBV5-1; cdr3_length: 14; clone_size: -; j_call: TRBJ2-5; cdr3_nt: TGCGCCAGCAGCTTGGGGGACAGGGGGGAGACCCAGTACTTC; cdr3_aa: CASSLGDRGETQYF
d_call: TRBD2; v_call: TRBV3-1/TRBV3-2; cdr3_length: 15; clone_size: few; j_call: TRBJ2-1; cdr3_nt: TGTGCCAGCAGCCACCCTAGCGGGATATACAATGAGCAGTTCTTC; cdr3_aa: CASSHPSGIYNEQFF
d_call: TRBD1; v_call: TRBV6-6; cdr3_length: 18; clone_size: -; j_call: TRBJ1-6; cdr3_nt: TGTGCCAGCAGTCGGATGGGACAGCGGTTCTCCTATAATTCACCCCTCCACTTT; cdr3_aa: CASSRMGQRFSYNSPLHF
d_call: TRBD1; v_call: TRBV5-1; cdr3_length: 17; clone_size: -; j_call: TRBJ2-6; cdr3_nt: TGCGCCAGCAGCGCAGGGACAGGGGGCAGCGGGGCCAACGTCCTGACTTTC; cdr3_aa: CASSAGTGGSGANVLTF
d_call: -; v_call: TRBV28; cdr3_length: 13; clone_size: few; j_call: TRBJ1-5; cdr3_nt: TGTGCCACCCTGAGGGGGGAGGGTCAGCCCCAGCATTTT; cdr3_aa: CATLRGEGQPQHF